The clone carrying this TCR beta chain was seen many times. As yet, its antigen is unknown. This sample is drawn from a study of Graves' ophthalmopathy and Graves' hyperthyroidism. Study conclusions and caveats: Most expanded clonotypes from thyroid (those above 0.001 frequency) were also found in blood.

Ophthalmopathy not arising within 18 months of follow-up defined hyperthyroidism as stable. Trimming took 0 bases from V and 1 from J, leaving 10 bases between them. Germline V gene lookup returns CDR1 LGHNT and CDR2 FRNRAP. The CDR3 loop spans 16 amino acids. The authors amplified TCR beta CDR3 regions, and they did so from RNA transcripts for repertoire sequencing. After a first-round RT-PCR with HTBI primers, a second-round multiplex PCR was run. TCRdb re-called the multiplex PCR reads through MiXCR, storing one row per CDR3 protein. This table has roughly 350,000 distinct CDR3 sequences, approximately 18% appearing once.

The chain carries TRBV12-5 and TRBJ1-5; maybe TRBD1 (5 bases). The specimen sequenced was peripheral blood. The receptor was isolated from an adult woman with stable Graves' hyperthyroidism. DNA of the CDR3: TGTGCTAGTGGTTTGGTAGTAGGGACGAGCAATCAGCCCCAGCATTTT. Amino acids: CASGLVVGTSNQPQHF.